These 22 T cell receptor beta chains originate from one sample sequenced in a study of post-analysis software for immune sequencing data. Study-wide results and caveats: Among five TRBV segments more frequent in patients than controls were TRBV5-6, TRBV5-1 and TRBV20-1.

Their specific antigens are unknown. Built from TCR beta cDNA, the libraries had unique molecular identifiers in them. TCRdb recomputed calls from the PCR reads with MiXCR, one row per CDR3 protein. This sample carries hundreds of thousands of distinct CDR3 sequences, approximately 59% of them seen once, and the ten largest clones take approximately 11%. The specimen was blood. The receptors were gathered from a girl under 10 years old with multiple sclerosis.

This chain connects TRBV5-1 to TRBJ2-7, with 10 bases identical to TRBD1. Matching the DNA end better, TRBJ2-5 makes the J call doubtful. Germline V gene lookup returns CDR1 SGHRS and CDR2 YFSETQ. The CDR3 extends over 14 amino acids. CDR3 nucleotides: TGCGCCAGCAGTCTCCGGGGACAGGGGGAGACCCAGTACTTC. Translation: CASSLRGQGETQYF.

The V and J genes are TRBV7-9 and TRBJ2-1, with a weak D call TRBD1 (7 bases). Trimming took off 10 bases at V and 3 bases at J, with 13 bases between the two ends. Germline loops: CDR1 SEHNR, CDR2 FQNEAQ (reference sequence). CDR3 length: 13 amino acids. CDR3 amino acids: CATAGTVYNEQFF. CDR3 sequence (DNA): TGTGCCACCGCGGGGACAGTCTACAATGAGCAGTTCTTC.

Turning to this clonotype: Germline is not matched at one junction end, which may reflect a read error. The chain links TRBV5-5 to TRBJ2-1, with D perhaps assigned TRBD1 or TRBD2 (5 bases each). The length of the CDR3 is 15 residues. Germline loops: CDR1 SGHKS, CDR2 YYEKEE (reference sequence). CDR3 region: CVSSATGTNYNEQFF. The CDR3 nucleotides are TGTGTCAGCAGCGCGACCGGGACCAACTACAATGAGCAGTTCTTC.

Here the CDR3 reads CSADPREEETQYF. The CDR3 bases are TGCAGTGCTGACCCCCGGGAAGAAGAGACCCAGTACTTC. This sequence joins TRBV20-1 and TRBJ2-5; the D gene is possibly TRBD2 (5 bases). Germline V CDR1 and CDR2: DFQATT, SNEGSKA (reference sequence). The CDR3 totals 13 residues. Trimming cost V 5 bases and J 3 bases, with 13 bases left between them.

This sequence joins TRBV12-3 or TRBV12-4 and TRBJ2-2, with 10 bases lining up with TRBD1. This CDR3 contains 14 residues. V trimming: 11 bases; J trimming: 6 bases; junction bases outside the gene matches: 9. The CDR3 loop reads CAGQTGTGAGELFF. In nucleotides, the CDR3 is TGTGCCGGCCAAACCGGGACAGGGGCCGGGGAGCTGTTTTTT.

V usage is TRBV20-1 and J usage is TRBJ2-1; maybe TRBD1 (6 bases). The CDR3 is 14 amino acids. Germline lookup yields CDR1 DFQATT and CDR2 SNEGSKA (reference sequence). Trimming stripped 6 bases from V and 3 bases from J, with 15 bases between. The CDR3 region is CSAFGQSGYNEQFF. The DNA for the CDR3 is TGCAGTGCCTTCGGACAGTCTGGCTACAATGAGCAGTTCTTC.

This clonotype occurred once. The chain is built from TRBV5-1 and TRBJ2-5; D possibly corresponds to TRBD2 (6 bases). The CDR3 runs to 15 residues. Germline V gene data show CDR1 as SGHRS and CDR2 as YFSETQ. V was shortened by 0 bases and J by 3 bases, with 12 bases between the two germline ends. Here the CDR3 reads CASSLAGENEETQYF. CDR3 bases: TGCGCCAGCAGCTTGGCGGGGGAGAACGAAGAGACCCAGTACTTC.

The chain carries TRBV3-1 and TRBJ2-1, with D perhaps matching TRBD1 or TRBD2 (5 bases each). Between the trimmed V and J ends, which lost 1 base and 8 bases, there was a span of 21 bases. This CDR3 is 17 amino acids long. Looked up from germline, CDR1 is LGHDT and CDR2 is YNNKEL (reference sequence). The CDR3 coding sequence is TGTGCCAGCAGCCAAGGCCCGGGCCCGGGGCCCGGCGATGAGCAGTTCTTC. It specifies CASSQGPGPGPGDEQFF.

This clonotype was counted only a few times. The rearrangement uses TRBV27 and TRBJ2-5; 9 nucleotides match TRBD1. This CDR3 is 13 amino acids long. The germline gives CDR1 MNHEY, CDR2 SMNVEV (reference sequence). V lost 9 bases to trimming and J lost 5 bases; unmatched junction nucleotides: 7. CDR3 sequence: CASRQGGVETQYF. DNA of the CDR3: TGTGCCAGTAGACAGGGGGGTGTGGAGACCCAGTACTTC.

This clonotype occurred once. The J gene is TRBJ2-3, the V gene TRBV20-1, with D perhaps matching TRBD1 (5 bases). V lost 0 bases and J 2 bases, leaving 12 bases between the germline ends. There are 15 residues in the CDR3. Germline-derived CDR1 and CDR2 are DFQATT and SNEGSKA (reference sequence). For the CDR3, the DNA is TGCAGTGCTAGAGATCGACAGCTAATCACAGATACGCAGTATTTT. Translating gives CSARDRQLITDTQYF.

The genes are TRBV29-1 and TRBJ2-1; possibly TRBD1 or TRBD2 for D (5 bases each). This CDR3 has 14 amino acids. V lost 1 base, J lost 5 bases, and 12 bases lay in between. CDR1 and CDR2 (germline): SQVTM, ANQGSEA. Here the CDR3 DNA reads TGCAGCGTTGAAGCAGGGCGGGCAGACAATGAGCAGTTCTTC. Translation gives CSVEAGRADNEQFF.

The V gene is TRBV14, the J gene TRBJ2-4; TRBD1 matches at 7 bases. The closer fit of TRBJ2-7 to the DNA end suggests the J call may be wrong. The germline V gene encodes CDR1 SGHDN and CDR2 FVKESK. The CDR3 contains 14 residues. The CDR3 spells CASSHRQGEHEQYF. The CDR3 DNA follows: TGTGCCAGCAGCCACCGACAGGGTGAGCACGAGCAGTACTTC.

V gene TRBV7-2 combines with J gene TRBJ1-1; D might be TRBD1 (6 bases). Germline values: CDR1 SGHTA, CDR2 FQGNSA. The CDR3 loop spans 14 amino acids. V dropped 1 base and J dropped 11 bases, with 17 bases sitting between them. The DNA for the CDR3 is TGTGCCAGCAGCTTAGATCGGCAGGGGAATGAGGCTTTCTTT. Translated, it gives CASSLDRQGNEAFF.

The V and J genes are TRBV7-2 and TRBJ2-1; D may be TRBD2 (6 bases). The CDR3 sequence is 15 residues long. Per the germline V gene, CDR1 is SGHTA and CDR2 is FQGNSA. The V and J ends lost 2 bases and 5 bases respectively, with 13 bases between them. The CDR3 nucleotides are TGTGCCAGCAGCTTAAGGAGCGGGCCCGACAATGAGCAGTTCTTC. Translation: CASSLRSGPDNEQFF.

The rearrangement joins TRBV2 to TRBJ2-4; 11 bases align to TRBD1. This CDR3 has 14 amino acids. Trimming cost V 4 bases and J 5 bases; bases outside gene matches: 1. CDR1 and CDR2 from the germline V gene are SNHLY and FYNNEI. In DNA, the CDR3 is TGTGCCAGCAGTGGGGGACAGGGGGAAAACATTCAGTACTTC. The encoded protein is CASSGGQGENIQYF.

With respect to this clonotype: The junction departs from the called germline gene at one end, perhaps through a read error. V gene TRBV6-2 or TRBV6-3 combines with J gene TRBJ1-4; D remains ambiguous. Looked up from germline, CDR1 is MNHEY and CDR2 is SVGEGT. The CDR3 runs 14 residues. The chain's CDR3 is CASSPSGNSEELFF. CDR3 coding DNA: TGTGCCAGCAGTCCGTCGGGGAACAGTGAAGAACTGTTTTTT.

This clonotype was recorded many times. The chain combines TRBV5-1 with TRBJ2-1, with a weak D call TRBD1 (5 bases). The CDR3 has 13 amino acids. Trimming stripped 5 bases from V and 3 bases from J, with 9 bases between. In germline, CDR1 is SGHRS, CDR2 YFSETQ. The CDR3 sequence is CASSPDSYNEQFF. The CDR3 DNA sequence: TGCGCCAGCAGTCCCGACAGCTACAATGAGCAGTTCTTC.

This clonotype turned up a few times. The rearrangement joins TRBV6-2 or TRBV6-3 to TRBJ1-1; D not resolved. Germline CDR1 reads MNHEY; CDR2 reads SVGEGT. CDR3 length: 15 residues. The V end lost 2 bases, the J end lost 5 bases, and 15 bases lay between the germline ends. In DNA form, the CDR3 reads TGTGCCAGCAGTTACGCCGACCGGTGGAATACTGAAGCTTTCTTT. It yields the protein CASSYADRWNTEAFF.

CDR3 in amino acids: CATTRALRSEAFF. CDR3 DNA: TGTGCCACCACCAGGGCGTTGCGGTCTGAAGCTTTCTTT. The chain couples TRBV7-9 to TRBJ1-1, with D tentatively TRBD1 (5 bases). The CDR3 is 13 residues long. Germline assignment: CDR1 SEHNR and CDR2 FQNEAQ (reference sequence). With 10 bases removed from V and 6 bases from J, the gap between germline ends came to 18 bases. Variable domain in full (rest from reference TRBV7-9 and TRBJ1-1): DTGVSQNPRHKITKRGQNVTFRCDPISEHNRLYWYRQTLGQGPEFLTYFQNEAQLEKSRLLSDRFSAERPKGSFSTLEIQRTEQGDSAMYLCATTRALRSEAFFGQGTRLTVV.

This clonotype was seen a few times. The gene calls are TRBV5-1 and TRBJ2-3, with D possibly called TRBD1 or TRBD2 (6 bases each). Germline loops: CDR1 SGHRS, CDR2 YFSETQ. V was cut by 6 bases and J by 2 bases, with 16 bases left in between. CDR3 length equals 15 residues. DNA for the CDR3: TGCGCCAGCACCCCGGAGGGGGAGGTCACAGATACGCAGTATTTT. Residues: CASTPEGEVTDTQYF. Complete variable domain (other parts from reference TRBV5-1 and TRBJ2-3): KAGVTQTPRYLIKTRGQQVTLSCSPISGHRSVSWYQQTPGQGLQFLFEYFSETQRNKGNFPGRFSGRQFSNSRSEMNVSTLELGDSALYLCASTPEGEVTDTQYFGPGTRLTVL.

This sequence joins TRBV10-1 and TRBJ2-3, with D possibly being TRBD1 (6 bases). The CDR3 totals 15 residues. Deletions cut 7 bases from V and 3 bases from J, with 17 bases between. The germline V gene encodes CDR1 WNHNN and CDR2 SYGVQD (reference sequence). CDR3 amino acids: CASIRQGMRTDTQYF. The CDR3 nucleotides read TGCGCCAGCATAAGGCAGGGGATGAGGACAGATACGCAGTATTTT.

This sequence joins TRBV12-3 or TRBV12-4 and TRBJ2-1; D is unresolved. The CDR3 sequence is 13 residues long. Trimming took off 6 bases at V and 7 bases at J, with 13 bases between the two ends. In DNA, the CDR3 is TGTGCCAGCAGACTTTCCCCCCTAAATGAGCAGTTCTTC. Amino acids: CASRLSPLNEQFF.